This T cell receptor (beta chain) came from a study of T cells expressing NK-cell markers. For the study at large: Seven donors tested HCMV-seropositive and one tested seronegative among the eight sequenced.

Making the TCR beta cDNA relied on 5'RACE template switching with UMIs. TCRdb processed the 5' RACE reads again and assigns one entry to each CDR3 protein, with no DNA. This sample's table has some 460,000 distinct CDR3 sequences. As regards this clonotype: The antigen remains unidentified.

Findings and caveats of the study: The HCMV specificity of the expanded NKG2C+ T cell clones stayed unresolved. CD8+ T cells in over 5 donors included dominant NKG2C+ clonotypes at roughly 1.0-8%.

Germline lookup yields CDR1 LGHDT and CDR2 YNNKEL (reference sequence). This CDR3 region has 15 residues. The chain has TRBV3-1 and TRBJ2-2; TCRdb gives TRBD1 as the D gene, but with no DNA this cannot be confirmed. This TCR derives from a woman between 50 and 59 years old in good health. The sample was blood T cells: a sorted CD56 or NKG2C T cell subset, CD4+ or CD8+ T cells, or bulk PBMC T cells (not recorded which). The CDR3 here is CASGMGRGGTGELFF. Full variable domain (outside the CDR3, taken from reference TRBV3-1 and TRBJ2-2): DTAVSQTPKYLVTQMGNDKSIKCEQNLGHDTMYWYKQDSKKFLKIMFSYNNKELIINETVPNRFSPKSPDKAHLNLHINSLELGDSAVYFCASGMGRGGTGELFFGEGSRLTVL.